This T cell receptor beta chain was identified during a study of response to subunit inactivated influenza vaccine. Findings of the study overall: Authors proposed each seasonal influenza vaccination draws in few new T cells.

Each CDR3 protein gets one entry after TCRdb re-called the RT-PCR reads with MiXCR. The table shows around 190,000 distinct CDR3 sequences, with 7.5% to 10% occurring only once. This clonotype was detected once. Its antigen is not known. The clonotype was recovered from a man aged 50 to 59 who received an inactivated influenza vaccine. The specimen was non-naive T cells sorted from PBMCs, collected on the day of vaccination.

The DNA for the CDR3 is TGCAGTGCCAGGAAGACAGGGAGGAACACTGAAGCTTTCTTT. Translating it yields CSARKTGRNTEAFF. The chain uses TRBV20-1 and TRBJ1-1, with 7 bases identical to TRBD1. J lost 1 base, V lost 6 bases, and 8 bases had no gene match. CDR1 and CDR2 from the germline V gene are DFQATT and SNEGSKA (reference sequence). CDR3 length: 14 amino acids.